This TCR beta chain is drawn from a study of blood T cell repertoires in COVID-19 (dated by TCRdb to 2020 to 2021). Describing the broader study: Samples from collaborators originated in the United States, Italy and Spain and spanned both the acute and convalescent phases of COVID-19. The samples were drawn from the first 160 participants of the ongoing ImmuneRACE study and from 950 to 1,500 subjects provided by 6 global collaborators. Deeply sampled blood TCRbeta repertoires from subjects exposed to, actively infected with, or recovered from COVID-19 were included in the dataset. Where available, HLA class I and class II types were taken from metadata supplied by the sample provider and were not determined by assay-based typing. Sample metadata almost always included a de-identified subject ID, COVID-19 status, age in years and sex. A freely available public database, intended as a resource for researchers studying the immune response to SARS-CoV-2, is where the repertoires were released. The material from the prospective study consisted of cDNA or gDNA derived from T cells, B-cell-depleted T cells, or PBMCs.

Overall study outcomes, separate from this receptor: The amount of clinical and demographic metadata varied by source and participant and was provided uncurated.

At one collaborating source in Seattle, patients were enrolled during active infection and were followed longitudinally through the course of disease. Each collaborating institution followed its own protocols to collect whole blood in K2EDTA tubes. Collaborator samples were shipped for TCRbeta analysis as frozen whole blood, isolated PBMCs, or DNA extracted from either sample type. Relative to germline, V is missing 5 bases and J is missing 6 bases, with 6 bases of the junction outside any gene match. Its CDR3 holds 12 amino acids, cysteine through phenylalanine. The only DNA kept is the CDR3, 36 bases in frame from the first base. CDR1 and CDR2 (GTSNPN, SVGIG) derive from the germline V gene (reference sequence). Details on this clone: No cognate antigen has been identified for it. Per-base qualities were not stored, and no clone one base away is much larger.

The immunoSEQ Assay, a bias-controlled multiplex PCR, was used to amplify TCRbeta CDR3 regions from genomic DNA. The study's own analysis went as follows. The number of nucleated cells in each sample was estimated by amplification of reference gene primers within the assay. To quantify the absolute abundance of each unique TCRbeta CDR3 rearrangement, sequence reads were collapsed and filtered. For each sample, productive Simpson clonality was calculated as the square root of Simpson's diversity index over productive rearrangements. In TCRdb, the immuneACCESS table is reduced to in-frame sequences with V and J assigned. These tables do not hold every clone; where another copy was compared, an unresolved V gene accounts for under half, and the others remain unexplained. That table furnishes V, J and clone size, whereas the DNA furnished D and trimming. For this sample the table gives roughly 260,000 clones, of which more than 90% were detected only once. Of the sample, 2.5% to 3% falls within the top ten clones.

The sequence joins TRBV30 to TRBJ2-7; TRBD1 fits 8 bases in the junction. The sequence was obtained from a person aged 18 to 30 with COVID-19, enrolled during active disease. The specimen sequenced was peripheral blood. CDR3 region: CAWAAGGSEQYF. The DNA sequence reads TGTGCCTGGGCTGCAGGGGGCAGCGAGCAGTACTTC.